The entry that follows covers one T cell receptor beta chain sequence. This sample was taken from a study of identical twins. TCRdb passed the 5' RACE reads through MiXCR, listing each CDR3 protein once. The sample includes about 700,000 distinct CDR3 sequences, 8.6% seen only once; the top ten take 0.75% to 1%. From germline, CDR1 is MGHDK and CDR2 SYGVNS. Trimming left V 6 bases short and J 7 bases short, with 19 bases between. The CDR3 is 14 amino acids. Another study also made use of these data, one on yellow fever vaccine responses in identical twins.

The chain employs TRBV25-1 and TRBJ2-7, with D maybe TRBD2 (5 bases). Material for sequencing was PBMCs. This receptor was obtained from a woman under 30 in good health. CDR3 DNA: TGTGCCAGCAGCCCCATCGGACTTGTTGTGGAGCAGTACTTC. This sequence encodes CASSPIGLVVEQYF.